This TCR beta chain was sequenced in a study of early T cells in non-severe SARS-CoV-2 infection. The overall study: Whole-blood bulk RNA, unsorted, was sequenced, and chains were unpaired. Study-level results: The study's VDJdb matching favored anti-spike CD8 responses and missed private and CD4 specificities.

This clonotype was picked up many times. Its antigen remains unknown. The CDR3 extends over 15 amino acids. Per the germline V gene, CDR1 is MNHEY and CDR2 is SVGAGI. Trimming at V came to 4 bases and at J to 0 bases, leaving 3 bases not matched to a gene. Individual cDNA molecules were tagged with unique molecular identifiers. Each CDR3 protein gets one entry after TCRdb re-called the 5' RACE reads with MiXCR. This table holds tens of thousands of distinct CDR3 sequences, about 3.9% found once. The clonotype originates from an adult who was a healthcare worker with PCR-confirmed SARS-CoV-2 infection or an uninfected control (not recorded which). The specimen sequenced was whole blood. This chain connects TRBV6-5 to TRBJ1-3; 7 nucleotides line up with TRBD1. This CDR3 is CASSLGQTSGNTIYF. The CDR3 coding sequence is TGTGCCAGCAGTTTGGGACAGACCTCTGGAAACACCATATATTTT.